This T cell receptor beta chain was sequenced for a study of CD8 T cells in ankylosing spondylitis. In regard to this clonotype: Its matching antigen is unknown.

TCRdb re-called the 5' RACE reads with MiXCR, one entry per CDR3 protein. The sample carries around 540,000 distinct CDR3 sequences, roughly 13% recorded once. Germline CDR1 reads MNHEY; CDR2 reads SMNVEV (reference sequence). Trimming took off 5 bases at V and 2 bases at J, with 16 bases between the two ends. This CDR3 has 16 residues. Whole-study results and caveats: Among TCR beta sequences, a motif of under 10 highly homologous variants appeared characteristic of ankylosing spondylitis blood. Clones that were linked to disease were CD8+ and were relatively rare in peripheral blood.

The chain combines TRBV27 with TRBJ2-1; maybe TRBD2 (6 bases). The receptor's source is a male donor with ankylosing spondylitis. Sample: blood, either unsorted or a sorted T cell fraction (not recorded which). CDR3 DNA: TGTGCCAGCAGTCCCCGGAGGGGATCGGCCTACAATGAGCAGTTCTTC. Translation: CASSPRRGSAYNEQFF.